The 26 T cell receptor beta chains below were found in one sample sequenced in a study of PD-1 blockade in classical Hodgkin lymphoma. Each patient's relapse followed autologous stem cell transplantation, and brentuximab vedotin exposure varied. Profiled with immunoSEQ multiplex PCR; TCRdb holds only in-frame clones, not every one. The sample has more than 50,000 clones; about two thirds are singletons. This specimen consisted of peripheral blood mononuclear cells (PBMCs), obtained before the second cycle of nivolumab. The source of these receptors is a human donor with classical Hodgkin lymphoma.

This sequence joins TRBV5-1 and TRBJ2-5, with D perhaps TRBD1 (6 bases). Near its end, the DNA agrees better with TRBJ2-7, so the J call may be wrong. In germline, CDR1 is SGHRS, CDR2 YFSETQ. This CDR3 spans 13 amino acids. This CDR3 reads CASSLWDTYEQYF. The DNA of the CDR3 is TGCGCCAGCAGCTTGTGGGACACCTACGAGCAGTACTTC.

The chain is built from TRBV5-1 and TRBJ1-1; a weak D match, TRBD1 (5 bases). The CDR3 runs to 18 residues. V lost 5 bases and J 4 bases, leaving 27 bases between the germline ends. CDR1 and CDR2 (germline): SGHRS, YFSETQ. CDR3 sequence (DNA): TGCGCCAGCAGAGAACCTTACGGGGCCACTCCCGGGACCACTGAAGCTTTCTTT. Amino acid sequence: CASREPYGATPGTTEAFF.

The chain recombines TRBV19 with TRBJ2-1, with 9 bases fitting TRBD1. Germline V gives CDR1 LNHDA, CDR2 SQIVND (reference sequence). With 7 bases clipped from V and 9 bases from J, the junction kept 13 bases outside the gene matches. This CDR3 has 15 amino acids. CDR3 residues: CASTPWGTGRGEQFF. The CDR3 DNA reads as TGTGCCAGTACCCCCTGGGGGACAGGGAGAGGTGAGCAGTTCTTC.

The rearrangement links TRBV28 to TRBJ2-7; D not certain. The germline V gene has CDR1 MDHEN and CDR2 SYDVKM. Trimming pared 4 bases from V and 4 bases from J, leaving 8 bases between. The CDR3 is 12 residues long. DNA of the CDR3: TGTGCCAGCAGTTCACGCCTTTACGAGCAGTACTTC. Protein sequence: CASSSRLYEQYF. The full variable domain, completed using reference TRBV28 and TRBJ2-7, is DVKVTQSSRYLVKRTGEKVFLECVQDMDHENMFWYRQDPGLGLRLIYFSYDVKMKEKGDIPEGYSVSREKKERFSLILESASTNQTSMYLCASSSRLYEQYFGPGTRLTVT.

This clone was recorded once. The V gene is TRBV7-6, the J gene TRBJ2-2; 12 bases are a match to TRBD2. J gave up 0 bases and V 1 base, and 3 bases lay outside the gene matches. Germline V gives CDR1 SGHVS, CDR2 FNYEAQ. This CDR3 region has 18 residues. This CDR3 is CASSLVPSGGANTGELFF. The DNA of the CDR3 is TGTGCCAGCAGCTTAGTTCCTAGCGGGGGGGCGAACACCGGGGAGCTGTTTTTT.

The genes are TRBV5-1 and TRBJ2-3; 8 bases line up with TRBD2. J was trimmed by 3 bases and V by 8 bases; bases with no gene match: 14. CDR3 length: 16 residues. Germline V gene sequence: CDR1 SGHRS, CDR2 YFSETQ. The CDR3 DNA is TGCGCCAGTACACAGCAAAGCGGGAGAGGTACAGATACGCAGTATTTT. This translates into CASTQQSGRGTDTQYF. Based on the CDR3 plus reference TRBV5-1 and TRBJ2-3, the full variable domain is KAGVTQTPRYLIKTRGQQVTLSCSPISGHRSVSWYQQTPGQGLQFLFEYFSETQRNKGNFPGRFSGRQFSNSRSEMNVSTLELGDSALYLCASTQQSGRGTDTQYFGPGTRLTVL.

This clone was seen just once. The gene calls are TRBV30 and TRBJ2-7, with D unresolved. Deletions cut 3 bases from V and 0 bases from J, with 18 bases between. The CDR3 is 16 amino acids. Germline V CDR1 and CDR2: GTSNPN, SVGIG (reference sequence). The CDR3 coding sequence is TGTGCCTGGAGGTCTGTTTTAGAGAGTAGCTCCTACGAGCAGTACTTC. Translated: CAWRSVLESSSYEQYF.

This clone has only one observation. The limits of the CDR3 on the DNA are not certain, so only TCRdb's listed CDR3 is given. The V gene is TRBV2, the J gene TRBJ2-7; TRBD1, as called in the table, went unchecked against the DNA. With termini counted, the CDR3 has 15 amino acids. CDR1 is SNHLY, CDR2 FYNNEI, per germline. The CDR3 reads CASSTGVGPGSEQYF.

This rearrangement joins TRBV6-1 to TRBJ1-5; the D is unclear. V was cut by 6 bases and J by 4 bases, with 10 bases left in between. The germline gives CDR1 MNHNS, CDR2 SASEGT. The CDR3 sequence is 13 residues long. In nucleotides, the CDR3 is TGTGCCAGCAGCATCGACCCTAATCAGCCCCAGCATTTT. It encodes CASSIDPNQPQHF.

This clone has a handful of counts. The chain combines TRBV30 with TRBJ2-7; perhaps D is TRBD1 or TRBD2 (5 bases each). V gave up 0 bases and J gave up 3 bases, with 9 bases separating them. Germline loops: CDR1 GTSNPN, CDR2 SVGIG (reference sequence). This CDR3 has 13 residues. CDR3 residues: CAWSVGTVYEQYF. CDR3 bases: TGTGCCTGGAGTGTAGGGACGGTCTACGAGCAGTACTTC.

V usage is TRBV18 and J usage is TRBJ1-2; possible D gene TRBD1, 5 bases. The CDR3 has 16 residues. Trimming left V 3 bases short and J 6 bases short, with 20 bases between. Germline lookup yields CDR1 KGHSH and CDR2 LQKENI. CDR3 sequence (DNA): TGTGCCAGCTCACCCTTACCAAGAGGGGAACGTGATGGCTACACCTTC. The encoded protein is CASSPLPRGERDGYTF.

The chain joins TRBV28 to TRBJ1-5; the D is unclear. Germline V gene data show CDR1 as MDHEN and CDR2 as SYDVKM. V was trimmed by 6 bases and J by 6 bases, leaving 21 bases between them. There are 16 residues in the CDR3. This CDR3 is CASSSLGGREGQPQHF. The CDR3 DNA sequence: TGTGCCAGCAGCTCCTTGGGAGGGCGAGAAGGTCAGCCCCAGCATTTT. Looking up the rest from reference TRBV28 and TRBJ1-5 gives the full variable domain: DVKVTQSSRYLVKRTGEKVFLECVQDMDHENMFWYRQDPGLGLRLIYFSYDVKMKEKGDIPEGYSVSREKKERFSLILESASTNQTSMYLCASSSLGGREGQPQHFGDGTRLSIL.

The chain combines TRBV11-2 with TRBJ2-7; possible D gene TRBD2, 7 bases. Germline CDR1 SGHAT, CDR2 FQNNGV. This CDR3 contains 16 residues. V was cut by 1 base and J by 7 bases, with 20 bases left in between. CDR3 protein: CASSLAPRGAEKEQYF. CDR3 DNA: TGTGCCAGCAGCTTAGCGCCACGGGGGGCGGAGAAGGAGCAGTACTTC.

V and J are TRBV4-1 and TRBJ2-5; 8 nucleotides line up with TRBD2. The CDR3 sequence is 16 residues long. Germline-derived CDR1 and CDR2 are MGHRA and YSYEKL. V lost 5 bases to trimming and J lost 0 bases; unmatched junction nucleotides: 8. The CDR3 here is CASSFLPGGYQETQYF. As DNA, the CDR3 is TGCGCCAGCAGCTTTCTCCCGGGGGGGTACCAAGAGACCCAGTACTTC.

This clone was picked up one time. The chain couples TRBV2 to TRBJ2-3, with 10 bases aligning to TRBD1. The CDR3 covers 14 residues. V lost 0 bases, J lost 14 bases, and 8 bases stayed unmatched. Germline V CDR1 and CDR2: SNHLY, FYNNEI. The chain's CDR3 is CASSEALQGQGGYF. CDR3 bases: TGTGCCAGCAGTGAAGCGCTTCAAGGACAGGGGGGGTATTTT. The entire variable domain, with the rest obtained from reference TRBV2 and TRBJ2-3, is as follows: EPEVTQTPSHQVTQMGQEVILRCVPISNHLYFYWYRQILGQKVEFLVSFYNNEISEKSEIFDDQFSVERPDGSNFTLKIRSTKLEDSAMYFCASSEALQGQGGYFGPGTRLTVL.

This clone was counted a few times. The chain joins TRBV7-9 to TRBJ1-4, with D perhaps TRBD1 (5 bases). Germline CDR1 and CDR2: SEHNR and FQNEAQ (reference sequence). The CDR3 totals 15 residues. Trimming pared 4 bases from V and 1 base from J, leaving 10 bases between. CDR3 loop: CASSSGQGTNEKLFF. CDR3 bases: TGTGCCAGCAGCTCAGGCCAGGGAACTAATGAAAAACTGTTTTTT. The variable domain in full, with the rest retrieved from reference TRBV7-9 and TRBJ1-4, is DTGVSQNPRHKITKRGQNVTFRCDPISEHNRLYWYRQTLGQGPEFLTYFQNEAQLEKSRLLSDRFSAERPKGSFSTLEIQRTEQGDSAMYLCASSSGQGTNEKLFFGSGTQLSVL.

The CDR3 bases are TGTGCCAGCACCGAGGGAATGGGGGCCGAGGGCTACACCTTC. It is translated as CASTEGMGAEGYTF. V and J are TRBV2 and TRBJ1-2; possibly TRBD1 for D (6 bases). Deletions cut 7 bases from V and 8 bases from J, with 20 bases between. The CDR3 has 14 amino acids. Germline V lookup: CDR1 SNHLY, CDR2 FYNNEI. Full variable domain (missing parts from reference TRBV2 and TRBJ1-2): EPEVTQTPSHQVTQMGQEVILRCVPISNHLYFYWYRQILGQKVEFLVSFYNNEISEKSEIFDDQFSVERPDGSNFTLKIRSTKLEDSAMYFCASTEGMGAEGYTFGSGTRLTVV.

CDR3 DNA: TGTGCCAGCAGCTCCATTGGACTGCCGCCCTACGAGCAGTACTTC. It codes for CASSSIGLPPYEQYF. The V gene is TRBV5-6, the J gene TRBJ2-7; possible D gene TRBD2, 5 bases. The CDR3 is 15 amino acids. Per germline, CDR1 SGHDT and CDR2 YYEEEE. Trimming took off 3 bases at V and 2 bases at J, with 15 bases between the two ends.

The chain couples TRBV6-1 to TRBJ2-7, with D possibly being TRBD1 or TRBD2 (6 bases each). V was pared by 11 bases and J by 2 bases, with 19 bases between. This CDR3 comprises 14 residues. Germline V gene sequence: CDR1 MNHNS, CDR2 SASEGT. DNA for the CDR3: TGTGCCTCACAAGGGGGGCAGCCAACCTACGAGCAGTACTTC. It specifies CASQGGQPTYEQYF.

V and J are TRBV7-2 and TRBJ2-3; D unresolved. Germline values: CDR1 SGHTA, CDR2 FQGNSA. V lost 1 base and J 6 bases, leaving 14 bases between the germline ends. This CDR3 spans 15 amino acids. CDR3 DNA sequence: TGTGCCAGCAGCTTAGGGAATAGCTTGGCTGATACGCAGTATTTT. Its translation is CASSLGNSLADTQYF.

J is TRBJ2-7 and V is TRBV20-1; D uncertain. Germline V gives CDR1 DFQATT, CDR2 SNEGSKA (reference sequence). V was shortened by 6 bases and J by 5 bases, with 11 bases between the two germline ends. This CDR3 spans 11 amino acids. CDR3 in DNA: TGCAGTGCCGGGCGCATTCACGAGCAGTACTTC. Translation: CSAGRIHEQYF.

V usage is TRBV4-1 and J usage is TRBJ1-4, with D maybe TRBD1 (5 bases). Deletions cut 0 bases from V and 7 bases from J, with 12 bases between. This CDR3 region has 15 residues. The germline CDR1 and CDR2 sequences are MGHRA and YSYEKL. CDR3 in amino acids: CASSQEWAGREKLFF. Written as DNA, the CDR3 is TGCGCCAGCAGCCAAGAATGGGCAGGGCGTGAAAAACTGTTTTTT.

CDR3 residues: CASSLTRQGEGYGYTF. The CDR3 DNA follows: TGTGCCAGCAGTTTAACACGACAGGGGGAGGGCTATGGCTACACCTTC. The rearrangement joins TRBV27 to TRBJ1-2, with 9 nucleotides matching TRBD1. The V gene end was trimmed by 2 bases and the J gene end by 4 bases; junction bases not matched to a gene: 8. Germline V gene data show CDR1 as MNHEY and CDR2 as SMNVEV (reference sequence). The CDR3 is 16 amino acids.

This CDR3 is CASSPQNEQYF. The CDR3 DNA is TGTGCCAGCTCACCACAGAACGAGCAGTACTTC. The rearrangement uses TRBV18 and TRBJ2-7; D not certain. V lost 1 base and J lost 5, with 3 bases in between. Per germline, CDR1 KGHSH and CDR2 LQKENI. The CDR3 sequence is 11 residues long.

This CDR3 is CASSQDRRAFF. The CDR3 nucleotides read TGTGCCAGCAGCCAGGACCGGCGGGCTTTCTTT. The V call is TRBV14, the J call TRBJ1-1, with D unresolved. V was clipped by 3 bases and J by 11 bases, with 10 bases between them. CDR1 and CDR2 from the germline V gene are SGHDN and FVKESK. This CDR3 has 11 residues.

The rearrangement joins TRBV7-9 to TRBJ2-2; TRBD2 might be the D (5 bases). V lost 4 bases, J lost 6 bases, and 9 bases lay in between. The CDR3 is 13 residues long. The V gene's germline CDR1 is SEHNR and CDR2 FQNEAQ (reference sequence). Here the CDR3 DNA reads TGTGCCAGCAGCTCAGGACTCCCCGGGGAGCTGTTTTTT. This sequence encodes CASSSGLPGELFF.